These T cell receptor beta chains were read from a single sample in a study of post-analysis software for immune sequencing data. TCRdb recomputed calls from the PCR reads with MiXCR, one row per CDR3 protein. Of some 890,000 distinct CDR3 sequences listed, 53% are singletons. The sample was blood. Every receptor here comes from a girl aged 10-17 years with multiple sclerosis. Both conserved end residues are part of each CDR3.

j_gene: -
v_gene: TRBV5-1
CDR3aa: CASSLGGRQGDEQYF

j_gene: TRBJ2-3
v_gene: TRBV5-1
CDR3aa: CASSLAFSGGRTSTDTQYF

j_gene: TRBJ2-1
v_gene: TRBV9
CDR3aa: CASSAEGSGRYYNEQFF

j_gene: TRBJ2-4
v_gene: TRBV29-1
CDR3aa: CSVQLGDPKNIQYF

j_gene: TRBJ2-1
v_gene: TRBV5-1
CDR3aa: CASARATQSDEQFF

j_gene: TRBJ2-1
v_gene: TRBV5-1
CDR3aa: CASSLGTGLGEQFF

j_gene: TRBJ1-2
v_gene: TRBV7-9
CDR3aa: CASSLALKPRSGYTF

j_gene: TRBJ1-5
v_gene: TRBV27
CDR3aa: CASSVQGFRNQPQHF

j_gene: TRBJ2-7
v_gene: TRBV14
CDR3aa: CASSHPRGGIYEQYF

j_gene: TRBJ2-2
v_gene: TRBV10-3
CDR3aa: CAITGTNTGELFF

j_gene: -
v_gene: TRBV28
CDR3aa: CASSPPGGMETQYF

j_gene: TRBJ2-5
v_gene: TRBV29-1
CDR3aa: CSVVQRLAALKTQYF

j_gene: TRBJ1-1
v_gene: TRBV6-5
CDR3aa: CASSWGSLNTEAFF

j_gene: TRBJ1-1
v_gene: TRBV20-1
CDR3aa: CSAVRDSDNTEAFF

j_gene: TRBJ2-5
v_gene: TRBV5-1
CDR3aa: CASSFLARGEQETQYF

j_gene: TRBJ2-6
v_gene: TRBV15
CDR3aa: CATSRRLAPVLSGANVLTF

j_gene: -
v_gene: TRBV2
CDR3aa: CSGTGGRTSYEQYF

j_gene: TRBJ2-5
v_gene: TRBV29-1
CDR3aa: CSVALTDQETQYF

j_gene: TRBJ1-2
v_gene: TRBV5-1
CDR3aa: CASSEGRLYGYTF

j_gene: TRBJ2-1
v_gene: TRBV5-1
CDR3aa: CASSLDWARNEQFF

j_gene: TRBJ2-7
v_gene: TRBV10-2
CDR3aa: CASSESWRASGRVYEQYF

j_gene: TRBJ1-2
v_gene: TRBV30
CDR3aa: CAWWSTGGIVSGYTF

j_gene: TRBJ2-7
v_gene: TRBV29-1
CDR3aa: CSVSTTGPPTYEQYF

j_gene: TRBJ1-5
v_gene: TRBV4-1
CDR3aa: CASSQPDRDGQPQHF

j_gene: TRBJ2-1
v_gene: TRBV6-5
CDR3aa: CASSQPGQARSEQFF

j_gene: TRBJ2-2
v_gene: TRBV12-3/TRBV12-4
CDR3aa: CASSPWTVLGTGELFF

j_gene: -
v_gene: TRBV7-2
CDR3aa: CASSFTSGRSGEQYF

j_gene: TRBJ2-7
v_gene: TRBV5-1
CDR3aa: CASSLSLGQVYEQYF

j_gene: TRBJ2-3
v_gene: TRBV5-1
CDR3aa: CASSLLDSAYTDTQYF

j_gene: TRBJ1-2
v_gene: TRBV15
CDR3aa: CATSRGPDSEVWRGGYTF

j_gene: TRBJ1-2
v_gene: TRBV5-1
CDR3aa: CASSFGAGDGYTF

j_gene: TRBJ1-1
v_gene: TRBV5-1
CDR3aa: CASNPGPFTEAFF

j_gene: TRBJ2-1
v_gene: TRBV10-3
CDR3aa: CAISDQVGGLAGGYNEQFF

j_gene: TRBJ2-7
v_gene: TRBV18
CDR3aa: CASSGTGTTYYEQYF

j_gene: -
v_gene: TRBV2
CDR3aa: CASFRAGGSCEQYF

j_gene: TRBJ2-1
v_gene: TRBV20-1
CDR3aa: CSARDPRADYNEQFF

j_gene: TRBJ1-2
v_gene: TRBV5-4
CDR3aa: CASSKLGQDGYTF

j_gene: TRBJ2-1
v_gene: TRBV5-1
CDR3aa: CASSFGTANEQFF

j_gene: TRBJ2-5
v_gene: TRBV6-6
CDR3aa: CASSIRDRRQETQYF

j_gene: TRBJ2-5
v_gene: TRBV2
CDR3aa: CASGPGQGQETQYF

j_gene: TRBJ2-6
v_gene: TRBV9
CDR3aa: CASSVRGRTSGANVLTF

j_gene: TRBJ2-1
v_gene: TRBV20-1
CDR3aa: CSARGQGVLYNEQFF

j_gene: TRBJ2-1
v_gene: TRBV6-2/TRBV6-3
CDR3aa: CASSYPGRASGSGRAYNEQFF

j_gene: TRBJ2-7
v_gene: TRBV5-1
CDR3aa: CASSLGGLGAVYEQYF

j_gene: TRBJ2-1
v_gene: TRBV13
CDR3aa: CASIRAGGGNEQFF

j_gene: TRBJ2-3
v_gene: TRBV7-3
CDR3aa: CASSGTGTDTQYF

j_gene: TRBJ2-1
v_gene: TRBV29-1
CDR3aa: CSVVLALDNEQFF

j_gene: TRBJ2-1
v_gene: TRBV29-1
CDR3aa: CSVPWSYNEQFF

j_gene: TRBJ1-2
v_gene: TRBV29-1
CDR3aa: CSGTEANYGYTF

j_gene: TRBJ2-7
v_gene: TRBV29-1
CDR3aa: CSVSGGMAYEQYF

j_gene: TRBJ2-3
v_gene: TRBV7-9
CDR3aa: CASSFRLAGSTDTQYF

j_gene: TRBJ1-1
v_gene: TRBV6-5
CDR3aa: CASSKTGGSTEAFF

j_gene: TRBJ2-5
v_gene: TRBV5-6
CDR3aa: CASSLGLFQETQYF

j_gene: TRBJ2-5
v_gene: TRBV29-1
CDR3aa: CSVGLKYQETQYF

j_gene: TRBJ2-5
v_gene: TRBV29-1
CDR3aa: CSARQAANRAQETQYF

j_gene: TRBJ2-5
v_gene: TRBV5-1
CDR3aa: CASSNLAGGLQETQYF

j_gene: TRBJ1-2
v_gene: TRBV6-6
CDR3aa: CASRTQGSGYTF

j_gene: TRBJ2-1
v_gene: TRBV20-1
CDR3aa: CSIKAGGPNEQFF

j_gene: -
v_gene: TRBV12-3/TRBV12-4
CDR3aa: CASSSRASGGAHEQYF

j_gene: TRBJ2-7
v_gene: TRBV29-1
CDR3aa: CSAQGTSGSNSYEQYF